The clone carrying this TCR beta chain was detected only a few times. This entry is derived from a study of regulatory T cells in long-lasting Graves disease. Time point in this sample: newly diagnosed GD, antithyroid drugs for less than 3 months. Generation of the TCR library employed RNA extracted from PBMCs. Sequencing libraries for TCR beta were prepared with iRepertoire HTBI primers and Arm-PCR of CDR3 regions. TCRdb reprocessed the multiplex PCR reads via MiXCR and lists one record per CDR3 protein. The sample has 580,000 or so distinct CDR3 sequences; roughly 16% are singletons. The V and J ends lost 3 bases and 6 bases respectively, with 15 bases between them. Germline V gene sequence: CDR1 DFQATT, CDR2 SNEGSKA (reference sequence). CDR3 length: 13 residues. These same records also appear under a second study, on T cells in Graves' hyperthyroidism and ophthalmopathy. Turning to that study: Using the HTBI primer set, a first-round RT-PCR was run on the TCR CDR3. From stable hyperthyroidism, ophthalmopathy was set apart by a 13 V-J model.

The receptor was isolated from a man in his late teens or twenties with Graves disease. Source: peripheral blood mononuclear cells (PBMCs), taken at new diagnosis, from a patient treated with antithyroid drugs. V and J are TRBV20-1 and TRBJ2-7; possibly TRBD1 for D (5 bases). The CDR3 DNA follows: TGCAGTGCTAGTACGACAGCTAGTTCCGAGCAGTACTTC. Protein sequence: CSASTTASSEQYF.